This TCR beta chain was captured by sequencing in a study of neurological immune-mediated disorders (dated by TCRdb to about 2019). Concerning the study at large: Among the approximately 34 multiple sclerosis patients, relapsing-remitting MS accounted for around 30 and secondary progressive MS accounted for 3. The cohort included some 68 subjects: some 15 with HAM/TSP, around 34 with multiple sclerosis, and roughly 20 healthy controls. The 90 to 110 TCR-beta libraries included longitudinal samples, technical triplicates and paired sorted CD4+ and CD8+ T-cell subsets alongside PBMC samples. Peripheral blood TCR-beta repertoires from HTLV-I-associated myelopathy (HAM/TSP) patients, multiple sclerosis patients and healthy controls were compared by UMI-based sequencing.

This clonotype was recorded at least ten times. Its target antigen remains unknown. No qualities accompany the bases; no much larger clone lies one base away. According to the germline V gene (reference sequence), CDR1 reads DFQATT and CDR2 reads SNEGSKA. Including the terminal cysteine and phenylalanine, the CDR3 comprises 17 residues. Only CDR3 DNA remains: 51 bases, in frame from the first base. V loses 0 bases of germline sequence and J loses 0 bases, and the interval between the two ends is 12 bases. For unsorted PBMC libraries, 2 million PBMCs were used after storage in RNAlater at -80 degrees C until RNA extraction. The multiple sclerosis patients were enrolled in a US clinical protocol that evaluated disease progression with magnetic resonance imaging. Peripheral blood was subjected to Ficoll-Hypaque density gradient centrifugation to isolate PBMCs, which were then cryopreserved in liquid nitrogen.

Results the study describes overall, beyond this receptor: TCR clonal expansion was highest in HAM/TSP patients and lowest in MS patients, with MS patients falling below even healthy controls. Phylogenetic analysis grouped repertoires from 18 of 34 MS patients into a cluster of related CDR3 sequences, suggesting a possible repertoire-level signature. No identical CDR3 amino acid sequences were shared among expanded clones across subjects, suggesting private TCR-beta repertoires in all groups. The MS cluster was not associated with any clinical or MRI features, and the authors stated that larger cohorts are needed.

To synthesize cDNA, template-switch 5'RACE was performed with a primer carrying a 10-nucleotide random unique molecular identifier so that each TCR transcript was tagged. Each sequencing run produced over 190 million TCR-beta sequences covering 15-18 subjects. Total RNA was extracted with the RNeasy kit. TCR-beta VDJ regions were amplified with primers for the TCR constant region and the 5'RACE anchor, using the KAPA Real-time Library Amplification kit. A first PCR added sample indexes and Illumina adaptors, after which a second PCR increased the library yield. After Ampure bead purification, the TCR product of roughly 650 bp was size-selected on a 2% E-gel SizeSelection system. Library quality was checked on a Bioanalyzer, concentration was measured with Qubit, and libraries were quantified with the Kapa Library Quantification kit before pooling. Libraries were sequenced paired-end 2 x 150 bp on an Illumina HiSeq 2500. To increase sequence diversity, about 23-30% phiX was spiked into each library pool. The paper's processing steps were these. The UMI-based MiGEC pipeline processed quality-filtered reads and removed over 80% of raw TCR sequences during error correction. VDJ genes were aligned to IMGT germline references, and each clonotype was defined by a unique CDR3 amino acid sequence together with V-J genes. Clonal expansion, Shannon diversity and CDR3 relatedness were evaluated with VDJtools (CalcPairwiseDistances, ClusterSamples), while phylogenetic trees were built in CLCbio workbench. Expanded clones were defined as having at least 8 unique UMIs, based on coefficient-of-variation modelling across technical triplicates. TCRdb passed the public sequencing reads through fastp at Q25 and MiXCR, retaining productive beta sequences. All rows with the same CDR3 protein become a single entry with the most common DNA and genes. TCRdb's processing, not the authors' own work, is the source of the V and J calls. The sample includes over 45,000 distinct CDR3 sequences, with around 2.9% observed a single time. Roughly 16% of the sample is in the top ten clones.

The TCR comes from a woman aged 45-65 years with multiple sclerosis. Sequencing was done on a sample of PBMCs. This sequence uses TRBV20-1 and TRBJ1-6; TRBD1 could be the D gene, as 6 bases match. The nucleotide sequence reads TGCAGTGCTAGAGATCGGGACACGAGCTCCTATAATTCACCCCTCCACTTT. This is translated as CSARDRDTSSYNSPLHF.